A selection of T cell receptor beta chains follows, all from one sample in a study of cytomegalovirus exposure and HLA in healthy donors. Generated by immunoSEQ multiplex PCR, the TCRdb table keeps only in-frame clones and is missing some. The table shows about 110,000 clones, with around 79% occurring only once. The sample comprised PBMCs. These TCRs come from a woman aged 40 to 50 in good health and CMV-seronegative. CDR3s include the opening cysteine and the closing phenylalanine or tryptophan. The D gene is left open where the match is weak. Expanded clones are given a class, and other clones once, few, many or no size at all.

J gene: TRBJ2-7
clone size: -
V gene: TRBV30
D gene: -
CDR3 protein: CAWSVSGSEQYF
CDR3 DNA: TGTGCCTGGAGTGTGTCGGGGAGCGAGCAGTACTTC

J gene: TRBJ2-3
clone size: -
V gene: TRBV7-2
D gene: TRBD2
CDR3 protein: CASSYQTSGSDTQYF
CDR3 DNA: TGTGCCAGCAGCTACCAGACTAGCGGGAGTGATACGCAGTATTTT

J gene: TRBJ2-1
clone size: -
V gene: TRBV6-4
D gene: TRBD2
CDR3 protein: CASSLRLADNNEQFF
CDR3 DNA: TGTGCCAGCAGTTTGAGACTAGCGGACAACAATGAGCAGTTCTTC

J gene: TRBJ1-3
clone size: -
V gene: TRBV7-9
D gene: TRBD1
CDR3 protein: CASSPGTGVDGNTIYF
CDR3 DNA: TGTGCCAGCAGCCCCGGGACAGGGGTGGATGGAAACACCATATATTTT

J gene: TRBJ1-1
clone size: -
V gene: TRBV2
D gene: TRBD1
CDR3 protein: CASSQDRVNTEAFF
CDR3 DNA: TGTGCCAGCAGTCAGGACAGGGTAAACACTGAAGCTTTCTTT

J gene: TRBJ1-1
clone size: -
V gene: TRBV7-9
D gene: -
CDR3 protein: CASSSDRNTEAFF
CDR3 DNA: TGTGCCAGCAGCTCGGACAGAAACACTGAAGCTTTCTTT

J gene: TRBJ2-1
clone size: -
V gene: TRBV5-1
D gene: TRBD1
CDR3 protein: CASSIGQGVHNEQFF
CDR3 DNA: TGCGCCAGCAGCATTGGACAGGGGGTCCACAATGAGCAGTTCTTC

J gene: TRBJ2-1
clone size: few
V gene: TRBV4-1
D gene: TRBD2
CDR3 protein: CASSLRLAARGTHEQFF
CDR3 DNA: TGCGCCAGCAGCCTTCGACTAGCGGCACGGGGAACGCATGAGCAGTTCTTC

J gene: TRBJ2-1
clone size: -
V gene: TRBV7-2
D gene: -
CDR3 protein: CASSPLGGAYNEQFF
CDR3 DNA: TGTGCCAGCAGCCCCCTCGGAGGGGCCTACAATGAGCAGTTCTTC

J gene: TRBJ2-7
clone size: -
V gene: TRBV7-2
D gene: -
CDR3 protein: CASSTAQGYEQYF
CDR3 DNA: TGTGCCAGCAGCACAGCACAGGGTTACGAGCAGTACTTC

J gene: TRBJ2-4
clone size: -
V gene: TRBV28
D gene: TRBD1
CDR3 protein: CASSYQDRRNIQYF
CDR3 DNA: TGTGCCAGCAGTTACCAGGACAGGCGAAACATTCAGTACTTC

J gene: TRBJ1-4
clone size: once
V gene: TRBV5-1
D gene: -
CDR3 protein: CASSLQGATDYNEKLFF
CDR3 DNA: TGCGCCAGCAGCTTGCAGGGTGCGACAGATTACAATGAAAAACTGTTTTTT

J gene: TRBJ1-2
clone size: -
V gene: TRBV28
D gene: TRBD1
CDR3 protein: CASQQGTNYGYTF
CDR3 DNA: TGTGCCAGTCAACAGGGGACTAACTATGGCTACACCTTC

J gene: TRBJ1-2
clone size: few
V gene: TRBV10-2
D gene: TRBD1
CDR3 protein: CASSETGVPGYTF
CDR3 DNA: TGCGCCAGCAGCGAAACAGGGGTCCCTGGCTACACCTTC

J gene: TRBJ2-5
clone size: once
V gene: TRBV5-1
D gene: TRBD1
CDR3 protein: CASNPDRGLAQYF
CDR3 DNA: TGCGCCAGCAACCCCGACAGGGGGTTGGCCCAGTACTTC

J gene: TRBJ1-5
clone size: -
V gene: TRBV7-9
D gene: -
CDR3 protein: CSSSPGDQPQHF
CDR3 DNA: TGTTCCAGCAGCCCCGGGGATCAGCCCCAGCATTTT

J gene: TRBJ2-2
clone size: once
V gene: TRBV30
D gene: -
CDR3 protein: CAWSVQTTGELFF
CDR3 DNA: TGTGCCTGGAGTGTCCAGACTACCGGGGAGCTGTTTTTT

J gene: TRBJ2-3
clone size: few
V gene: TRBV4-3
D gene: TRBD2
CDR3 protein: CASSHFSGEADTQYF
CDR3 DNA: TGCGCCAGCAGCCATTTTAGCGGGGAAGCAGATACGCAGTATTTT

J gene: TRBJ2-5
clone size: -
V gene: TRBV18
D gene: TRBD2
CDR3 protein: CASSPSSGSAETQYF
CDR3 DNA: TGTGCCAGCTCACCATCTAGCGGGAGTGCTGAGACCCAGTACTTC

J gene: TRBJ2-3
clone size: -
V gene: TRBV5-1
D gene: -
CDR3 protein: CASSFLATSTDTQYF
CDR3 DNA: TGCGCCAGCAGCTTCCTAGCGACTAGCACAGATACGCAGTATTTT

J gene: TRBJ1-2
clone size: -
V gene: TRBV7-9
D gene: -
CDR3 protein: CASSLAPLRATVNYGYTF
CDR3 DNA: TGTGCCAGCAGCTTAGCCCCACTCCGGGCGACAGTCAACTATGGCTACACCTTC

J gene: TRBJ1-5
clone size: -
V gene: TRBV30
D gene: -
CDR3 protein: CAWRQGFGQPQHF
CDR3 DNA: TGTGCCTGGAGACAGGGTTTTGGTCAGCCCCAGCATTTT

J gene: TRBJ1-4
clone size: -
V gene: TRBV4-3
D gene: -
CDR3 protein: CASSQRQGGEKLFF
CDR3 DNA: TGCGCCAGCAGCCAAAGGCAGGGAGGCGAAAAACTGTTTTTT

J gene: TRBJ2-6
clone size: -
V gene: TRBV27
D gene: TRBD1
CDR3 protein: CASSGRDRGTGANVLTF
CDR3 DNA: TGTGCCAGCAGTGGACGGGACAGGGGAACTGGGGCCAACGTCCTGACTTTC

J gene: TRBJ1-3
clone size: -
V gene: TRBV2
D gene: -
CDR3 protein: CATKPEEANTIYF
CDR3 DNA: TGTGCCACCAAACCGGAAGAGGCGAACACCATATATTTT

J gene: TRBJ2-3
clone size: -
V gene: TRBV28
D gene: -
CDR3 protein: CASSLLTAPGTDTQYF
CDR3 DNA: TGTGCCAGCAGTTTATTGACAGCCCCTGGCACAGATACGCAGTATTTT

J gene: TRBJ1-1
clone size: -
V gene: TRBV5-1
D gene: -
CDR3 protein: CASSPGGDLNILNTEAFF
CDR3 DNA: TGCGCCAGCAGCCCCGGGGGTGACCTTAACATCCTAAACACTGAAGCTTTCTTT

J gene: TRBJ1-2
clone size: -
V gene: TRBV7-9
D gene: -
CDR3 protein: CASSGTMGSGTFYGYTF
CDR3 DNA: TGTGCCAGCAGCGGCACAATGGGCAGCGGCACCTTTTATGGCTACACCTTC

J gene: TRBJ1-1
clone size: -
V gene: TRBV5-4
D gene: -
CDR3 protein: CASSPSPGQMNTEAFF
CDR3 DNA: TGTGCCAGCAGCCCCTCGCCCGGACAAATGAACACTGAAGCTTTCTTT

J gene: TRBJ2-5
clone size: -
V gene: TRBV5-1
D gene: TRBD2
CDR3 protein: CASSDGTSGVSIGTQYF
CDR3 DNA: TGCGCCAGCAGCGACGGGACTAGCGGGGTCTCAATCGGGACCCAGTACTTC

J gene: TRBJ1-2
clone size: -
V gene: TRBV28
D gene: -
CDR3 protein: CATTDLYGYTF
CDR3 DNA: TGTGCCACAACAGACCTCTATGGCTACACCTTC

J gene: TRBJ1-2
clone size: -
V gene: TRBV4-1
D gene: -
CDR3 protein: CASSQGPDSYGYTF
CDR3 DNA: TGCGCCAGCAGCCAAGGCCCTGACAGCTATGGCTACACCTTC

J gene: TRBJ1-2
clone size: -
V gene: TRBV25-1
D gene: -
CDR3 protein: CASSGGPINYGYTF
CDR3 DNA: TGTGCCAGCAGTGGGGGCCCTATTAACTATGGCTACACCTTC

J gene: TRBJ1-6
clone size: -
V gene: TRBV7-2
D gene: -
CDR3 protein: CASSLSSGVGSPLHF
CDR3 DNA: TGTGCCAGCAGCTTAAGTTCGGGGGTTGGATCACCCCTCCACTTT

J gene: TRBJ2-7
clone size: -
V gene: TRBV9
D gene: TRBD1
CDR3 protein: CASSTGDRSYEQYF
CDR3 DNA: TGTGCCAGCAGCACAGGGGATCGGTCCTACGAGCAGTACTTC

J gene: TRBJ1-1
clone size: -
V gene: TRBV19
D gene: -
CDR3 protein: CASISPGVMNTEAFF
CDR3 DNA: TGTGCCAGTATTTCACCGGGGGTGATGAACACTGAAGCTTTCTTT

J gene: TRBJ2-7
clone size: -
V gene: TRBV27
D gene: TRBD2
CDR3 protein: CASSLSSGNNYEQYF
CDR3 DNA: TGTGCCAGCAGTTTAAGCAGCGGGAACAACTACGAGCAGTACTTC

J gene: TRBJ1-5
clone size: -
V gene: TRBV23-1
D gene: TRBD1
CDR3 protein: CASSQIRGRNQPQHF
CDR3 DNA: TGCGCCAGCAGTCAGATCAGGGGGCGCAATCAGCCCCAGCATTTT

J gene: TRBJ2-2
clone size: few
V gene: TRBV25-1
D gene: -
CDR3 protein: CASRSTSTGELFF
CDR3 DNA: TGTGCCAGCAGATCGACTAGTACCGGGGAGCTGTTTTTT

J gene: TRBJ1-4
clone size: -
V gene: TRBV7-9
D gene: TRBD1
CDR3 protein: CASSWTGWNEKLFF
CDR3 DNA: TGTGCCAGCAGTTGGACAGGATGGAATGAAAAACTGTTTTTT

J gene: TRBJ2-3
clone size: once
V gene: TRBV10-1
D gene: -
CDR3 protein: CASSARDTRTNTDTQYF
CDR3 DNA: TGCGCCAGCAGTGCCCGGGACACCAGAACTAACACAGATACGCAGTATTTT

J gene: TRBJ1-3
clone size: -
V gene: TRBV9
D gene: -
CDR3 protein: CASSLRTGIWGNTIYF
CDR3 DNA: TGTGCCAGCAGCTTGAGAACAGGTATCTGGGGAAACACCATATATTTT

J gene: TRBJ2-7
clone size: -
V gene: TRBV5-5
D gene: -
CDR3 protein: CASSLWSGYEQYF
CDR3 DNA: TGTGCCAGCAGCTTGTGGAGTGGGTACGAGCAGTACTTC

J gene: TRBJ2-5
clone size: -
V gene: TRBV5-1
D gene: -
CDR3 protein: CASTRDEETQYF
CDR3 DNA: TGCGCCAGCACCCGGGATGAAGAGACCCAGTACTTC

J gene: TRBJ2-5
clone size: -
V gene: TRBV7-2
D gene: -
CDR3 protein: CASSIPPGSLEETQYF
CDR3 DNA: TGTGCCAGCAGCATACCCCCGGGTAGCCTGGAAGAGACCCAGTACTTC

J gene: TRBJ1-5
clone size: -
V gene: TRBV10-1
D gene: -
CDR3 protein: CASGSRSQPQHF
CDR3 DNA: TGCGCCAGCGGGAGTAGGAGTCAGCCCCAGCATTTT

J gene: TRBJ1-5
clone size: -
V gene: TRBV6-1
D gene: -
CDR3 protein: CASSEDYVTVRQPQHF
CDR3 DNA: TGTGCCAGCAGTGAAGATTACGTAACAGTACGGCAGCCCCAGCATTTT

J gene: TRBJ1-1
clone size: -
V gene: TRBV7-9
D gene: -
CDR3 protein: CASSLTEGTEAFF
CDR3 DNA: TGTGCCAGCAGCTTAACAGAGGGCACTGAAGCTTTCTTT

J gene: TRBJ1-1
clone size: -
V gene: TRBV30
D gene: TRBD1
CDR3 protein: CAWSVSDRAKAFF
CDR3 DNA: TGTGCCTGGAGTGTATCTGACAGGGCGAAAGCTTTCTTT

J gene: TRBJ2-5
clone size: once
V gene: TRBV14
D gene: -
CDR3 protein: CASSQGPGTQYF
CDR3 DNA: TGTGCCAGCAGCCAGGGGCCGGGGACCCAGTACTTC

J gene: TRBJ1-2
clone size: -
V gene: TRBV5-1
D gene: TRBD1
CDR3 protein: CASSLDRGSLYGYTF
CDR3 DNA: TGCGCCAGCAGCTTGGACAGGGGCTCGCTCTATGGCTACACCTTC